The 31 T cell receptor beta chains below were found in one sample sequenced in a study of post-analysis software for immune sequencing data. Findings and limits, study-wide: Patients used about five TRBV segments, including TRBV5-6, TRBV5-1 and TRBV20-1, more often than controls.

These receptors' targets are unknown. Every TCR beta cDNA library bore unique molecular identifiers. TCRdb reprocessed the PCR reads with MiXCR, giving one entry per CDR3 protein. This table has more than 450,000 distinct CDR3 sequences, about a third appearing once. The sequencing sample was made of blood. The source is a girl younger than 18 with multiple sclerosis.

This clonotype was seen a handful of times. J is TRBJ2-7 and V is TRBV20-1; D may be TRBD1 or TRBD2 (6 bases each). The CDR3 has 15 residues. Trimming cost V 3 bases and J 1 base, with 16 bases left between them. Germline assignment: CDR1 DFQATT and CDR2 SNEGSKA (reference sequence). The CDR3: CSASTGIGGSYEQYF. CDR3 bases: TGCAGTGCTAGTACGGGGATAGGGGGGTCCTACGAGCAGTACTTC.

This clonotype was counted between two and nine times. The DNA is left out, because the CDR3 cannot be placed on it with certainty; the CDR3 is given as TCRdb lists it. The CDR3 spells CSARDSGRAKNYGYTF. The chain uses TRBV20-1 and TRBJ1-2; the DNA was not compared with TRBD1, the D call given in the table. Termini included, the CDR3 measures 16 amino acids. Germline CDR1 reads DFQATT; CDR2 reads SNEGSKA (reference sequence).

This chain connects TRBV20-1 to TRBJ2-1; 7 bases line up with TRBD2. Germline assignment: CDR1 DFQATT and CDR2 SNEGSKA (reference sequence). V shed 6 bases, J shed 0 bases, and the junction held 5 bases outside the gene matches. The CDR3 runs to 14 residues. CDR3 DNA: TGCAGTGCCAGACTAGCCGGCTCCTACAATGAGCAGTTCTTC. Protein: CSARLAGSYNEQFF.

This clonotype was counted only a few times. The chain recombines TRBV28 with TRBJ1-6; D remains ambiguous. Trimming removed 6 bases from V and 4 bases from J, with 19 bases in between. This CDR3 region has 17 residues. From germline, CDR1 is MDHEN and CDR2 SYDVKM. CDR3 sequence: CASRPYPGRDYNSPLHF. In nucleotides, the CDR3 is TGTGCCAGCAGACCCTACCCCGGACGGGATTATAATTCACCCCTCCACTTT.

The chain employs TRBV5-1 and TRBJ2-3, with a possible D match to TRBD1 (5 bases). The CDR3 is 16 residues long. The V gene's germline CDR1 is SGHRS and CDR2 YFSETQ. Trimming removed 2 bases at V and 0 bases at J, with 13 bases between. CDR3 residues: CASSFVGQGSTDTQYF. Written as DNA, the CDR3 is TGCGCCAGCAGCTTCGTGGGCCAGGGCAGCACAGATACGCAGTATTTT.

This sequence joins TRBV2 and TRBJ2-7; D unresolved. From germline, CDR1 is SNHLY and CDR2 FYNNEI. The ends were cut back, 4 bases at V and 7 bases at J, with 14 bases in the middle. CDR3 size: 13 residues. The CDR3 DNA reads TGTGCCAGCAGTGGAGACACCTACGGGGAGCAGTACTTC. Protein: CASSGDTYGEQYF. The variable domain in full, with the rest retrieved from reference TRBV2 and TRBJ2-7, is EPEVTQTPSHQVTQMGQEVILRCVPISNHLYFYWYRQILGQKVEFLVSFYNNEISEKSEIFDDQFSVERPDGSNFTLKIRSTKLEDSAMYFCASSGDTYGEQYFGPGTRLTVT.

J is TRBJ2-1 and V is TRBV18; TRBD1 aligns across 11 bases. CDR1 is KGHSH and CDR2 is LQKENI in the germline V gene. V shed 2 bases, J shed 9 bases, and the junction held 3 bases outside the gene matches. This CDR3 spans 14 amino acids. In nucleotides, the CDR3 is TGTGCCAGCTCACCAGGACAGGGGGCAAGTGAGCAGTTCTTC. Translated: CASSPGQGASEQFF.

About this clonotype: Germline and junction disagree at one end, which may indicate a read error. This sequence joins TRBV28 and TRBJ2-5, with TRBD2 matching 13 bases. In germline, CDR1 is MDHEN, CDR2 SYDVKM. The CDR3 consists of 16 residues. The CDR3 region is CAGSWGLAGIQETQYF. CDR3 nucleotide sequence: TGTGCCGGCAGTTGGGGACTAGCGGGGATCCAAGAGACCCAGTACTTC.

This clonotype was recorded a few times. This chain joins TRBV5-1 and TRBJ2-1, with D perhaps matching TRBD1 (5 bases). Germline CDR1 SGHRS, CDR2 YFSETQ. The V and J ends lost 4 bases and 5 bases respectively, with 13 bases between them. The CDR3 consists of 14 residues. Written as DNA, the CDR3 is TGCGCCAGCAGCCCCCAGGGCTGGGACAATGAGCAGTTCTTC. Translating it yields CASSPQGWDNEQFF.

This clonotype was picked up a small number of times. This chain links TRBV18 with TRBJ2-3; 8 positions match TRBD1. The CDR3 totals 14 residues. Per germline, CDR1 KGHSH and CDR2 LQKENI. Trimming at V came to 3 bases and at J to 4 bases, leaving 3 bases not matched to a gene. DNA for the CDR3: TGTGCCAGCTCACCCCTGGACAGGGCAGATACGCAGTATTTT. Its translation: CASSPLDRADTQYF.

The chain uses TRBV20-1 and TRBJ1-2; a weak D match, TRBD1 (5 bases). The CDR3 has 14 residues. The germline V gene has CDR1 DFQATT and CDR2 SNEGSKA (reference sequence). The V gene lost 3 bases and the J gene lost 4 bases, with 15 bases spanning the gap. This chain's CDR3 is CSARAIDSSYGYTF. The CDR3 coding sequence is TGCAGTGCTAGGGCAATAGACAGTAGCTATGGCTACACCTTC.

The genes are TRBV12-3 or TRBV12-4 and TRBJ2-1; 7 nucleotides align to TRBD2. After removal of 5 bases from V and 4 bases from J, the junction contained 8 bases not matched to a gene. There are 15 residues in the CDR3. This CDR3 is CASSPAGRGYNEQFF. CDR3 nucleotide sequence: TGTGCCAGCAGTCCAGCGGGGCGGGGGTACAATGAGCAGTTCTTC.

The chain joins TRBV5-1 to TRBJ2-5, with 8 bases fitting TRBD1. With V trimmed by 2 bases and J by 5 bases, 8 bases remained unmatched. Germline V gene data show CDR1 as SGHRS and CDR2 as YFSETQ. CDR3 length: 15 residues. DNA for the CDR3: TGCGCCAGCAGCTTAGATGGTACAGGGGGGGAGACCCAGTACTTC. Translated: CASSLDGTGGETQYF. The variable domain in full, completed from reference TRBV5-1 and TRBJ2-5, reads KAGVTQTPRYLIKTRGQQVTLSCSPISGHRSVSWYQQTPGQGLQFLFEYFSETQRNKGNFPGRFSGRQFSNSRSEMNVSTLELGDSALYLCASSLDGTGGETQYFGPGTRLLVL.

The gene calls are TRBV5-1 and TRBJ2-4, with 8 bases identical to TRBD1. V dropped 5 bases and J dropped 1; count of bases not matched to a gene: 11. CDR3 length equals 17 residues. From germline, CDR1 is SGHRS and CDR2 YFSETQ. CDR3 nucleotides: TGCGCCAGCAGATCTACATTCGACAGGGGTGCCAAAAACATTCAGTACTTC. Protein: CASRSTFDRGAKNIQYF. Drawing the rest from reference TRBV5-1 and TRBJ2-4, the complete variable domain is KAGVTQTPRYLIKTRGQQVTLSCSPISGHRSVSWYQQTPGQGLQFLFEYFSETQRNKGNFPGRFSGRQFSNSRSEMNVSTLELGDSALYLCASRSTFDRGAKNIQYFGAGTRLSVL.

The J gene is TRBJ1-2, the V gene TRBV12-3 or TRBV12-4; possible D gene TRBD1, 6 bases. Between the trimmed V and J ends, which lost 7 bases and 7 bases, there was a span of 19 bases. This CDR3 region has 14 residues. The CDR3 loop is CASTTAGVVVGYTF. The CDR3, as DNA: TGTGCCAGCACCACCGCAGGGGTTGTGGTTGGCTACACCTTC.

The rearrangement links TRBV4-1 to TRBJ2-1, with a tentative D call TRBD2 (6 bases). CDR1 is MGHRA, CDR2 YSYEKL, per germline. CDR3 size: 13 residues. V lost 4 bases, J lost 7 bases, and 11 bases lay in between. This CDR3 is CASSRTEGNEQFF. CDR3 bases: TGCGCCAGCAGCCGAACGGAGGGGAATGAGCAGTTCTTC.

The chain links TRBV9 to TRBJ2-3; 9 bases map to TRBD2. Germline V gives CDR1 SGDLS, CDR2 YYNGEE. With V trimmed by 0 bases and J by 2 bases, 13 bases remained unmatched. CDR3 length: 19 residues. The CDR3 DNA is TGTGCCAGCAGCGTAGTAGCGGGGGACCCCTCCTATCTCACAGATACGCAGTATTTT. Translating gives CASSVVAGDPSYLTDTQYF.

The V call is TRBV6-6, the J call TRBJ1-2; the D is unclear. This CDR3 region has 14 residues. Germline V gene lookup returns CDR1 MNHNY and CDR2 SVGAGI (reference sequence). Trimming took off 0 bases at V and 8 bases at J, with 13 bases between the two ends. This chain's CDR3 is CASSYSNIGRGYTF. As DNA, the CDR3 is TGTGCCAGCAGTTACTCGAATATCGGACGCGGCTACACCTTC.

The chain employs TRBV18 and TRBJ1-1; the match to TRBD1 covers 8 bases. The CDR3 extends over 16 amino acids. V dropped 5 bases and J dropped 5; count of bases not matched to a gene: 13. CDR1 and CDR2 from the germline V gene are KGHSH and LQKENI. The DNA of the CDR3 is TGTGCCAGCTCATCAACCCACGGGACAGGTAATACTGAAGCTTTCTTT. Amino acid sequence: CASSSTHGTGNTEAFF.

This clonotype came up a few times. The V call is TRBV20-1, the J call TRBJ2-5; TRBD1 agrees at 9 bases. Losses at the gene ends were 5 bases for V and 5 bases for J; bases not matched to a gene: 0. Per the germline V gene, CDR1 is DFQATT and CDR2 is SNEGSKA (reference sequence). The CDR3 totals 11 residues. CDR3 sequence (DNA): TGCAGTGCTGGGACAGGGGAGACCCAGTACTTC. Protein sequence: CSAGTGETQYF.

This sequence joins TRBV12-5 and TRBJ2-1; 11 bases match TRBD1. CDR3 length equals 17 residues. Germline loops: CDR1 LGHNT, CDR2 FRNRAP. The trim removed 2 bases at V and 4 bases at J, leaving 7 bases unmatched. The DNA of the CDR3 is TGTGCTAGTGGTTTGACTCCCGGACAGGGGGCGTACAATGAGCAGTTCTTC. This sequence encodes CASGLTPGQGAYNEQFF. Full variable domain (rest looked up from reference TRBV12-5 and TRBJ2-1): DARVTQTPRHKVTEMGQEVTMRCQPILGHNTVFWYRQTMMQGLELLAYFRNRAPLDDSGMPKDRFSAEMPDATLATLKIQPSEPRDSAVYFCASGLTPGQGAYNEQFFGPGTRLTVL.

This chain connects TRBV2 to TRBJ1-2; D is possibly TRBD1 (6 bases). There are 19 residues in the CDR3. V lost 3 bases to trimming and J lost 2 bases, with 25 bases between them. Germline assignment: CDR1 SNHLY and CDR2 FYNNEI. The CDR3 region is CASSDLQPGAAQANYGYTF. CDR3 DNA sequence: TGTGCCAGCAGTGACTTGCAACCGGGGGCAGCCCAAGCCAACTATGGCTACACCTTC.

V is TRBV29-1 and J is TRBJ1-1; 8 bases fit TRBD1. This CDR3 comprises 16 residues. J gave up 0 bases and V 6 bases, and 12 bases lay outside the gene matches. Germline CDR1 reads SQVTM; CDR2 reads ANQGSEA. CDR3 sequence (DNA): TGCAGCGTCTGGACAGGGATGGACGGTGTGAACACTGAAGCTTTCTTT. Protein sequence: CSVWTGMDGVNTEAFF.

This sequence joins TRBV12-3 or TRBV12-4 and TRBJ2-3, with 8 bases that match TRBD1. The CDR3 contains 16 residues. The V segment lost 5 bases and the J segment 1 base; nucleotides outside the gene matches: 8. This chain's CDR3 is CASSHLAGGGTDTQYF. CDR3 sequence (DNA): TGTGCCAGCAGTCACCTAGCAGGGGGCGGCACAGATACGCAGTATTTT.

This clonotype was detected a few times. The V and J genes are TRBV9 and TRBJ2-1; 7 nucleotides match TRBD2. Germline lookup yields CDR1 SGDLS and CDR2 YYNGEE. The CDR3 has 16 residues. The V gene end was trimmed by 0 bases and the J gene end by 2 bases; junction bases not matched to a gene: 5. DNA for the CDR3: TGTGCCAGCAGCGTAGCTTTGGGAGGGGCCTACAATGAGCAGTTCTTC. This sequence encodes CASSVALGGAYNEQFF.

The V and J genes are TRBV9 and TRBJ1-1, with D maybe TRBD1 (6 bases). This CDR3 is 16 amino acids long. Germline CDR1 SGDLS, CDR2 YYNGEE. The V and J ends lost 1 base and 0 bases respectively, with 13 bases between them. The CDR3 DNA is TGTGCCAGCAGCGTAAACAGGGTCAATATGAACACTGAAGCTTTCTTT. It is translated as CASSVNRVNMNTEAFF.

Concerning this clonotype itself: A read error may produce the germline difference seen at one junction end. The genes are TRBV9 and TRBJ2-4, with D perhaps TRBD2 (5 bases). The DNA end lines up better with TRBJ2-7; the J call may be wrong. CDR3 length equals 15 residues. Germline V CDR1 and CDR2: SGDLS, YYNGEE. Here the CDR3 reads CASSVGTLPSSEQYF. CDR3 nucleotide sequence: TGTGCCAGCAGCGTAGGGACTCTTCCTTCCTCCGAGCAGTACTTC.

With respect to this clonotype: Mismatch with germline at one junction end may stem from a read error. The chain recombines TRBV5-1 with TRBJ2-2; D is uncertain. The germline V gene encodes CDR1 SGHRS and CDR2 YFSETQ. The CDR3 contains 14 residues. The CDR3: CAGSLDGPTRELFF. In DNA, the CDR3 is TGCGCCGGCAGCTTGGATGGGCCCACGCGGGAGCTGTTTTTT.

Here the CDR3 reads CASSPPGRGTTEAFF. Here the CDR3 DNA reads TGTGCCAGCAGCCCCCCGGGGAGGGGGACCACTGAAGCTTTCTTT. V usage is TRBV7-9 and J usage is TRBJ1-1; perhaps TRBD1 as D (6 bases). The CDR3 sequence is 15 residues long. V lost 5 bases to trimming and J lost 4 bases, with 17 bases between them. The germline V gene encodes CDR1 SEHNR and CDR2 FQNEAQ (reference sequence).

This clonotype occurred a few times. The chain links TRBV4-1 to TRBJ2-3; tentatively, D is TRBD2 (6 bases). CDR1 MGHRA and CDR2 YSYEKL come from the germline V gene. The CDR3 length is 14 residues. The V end was cut by 4 bases, the J end by 2 bases, with 10 bases between. CDR3 in DNA: TGCGCCAGCAGCCTTAGCGGCTACACAGATACGCAGTATTTT. It encodes CASSLSGYTDTQYF.

V is TRBV20-1 and J is TRBJ2-1; 7 bases fit TRBD2. Germline-derived CDR1 and CDR2 are DFQATT and SNEGSKA (reference sequence). V lost 0 bases to trimming and J lost 6 bases; unmatched junction nucleotides: 5. This CDR3 region has 14 residues. The CDR3 region has the DNA TGCAGTGCTAGAGATGGTAGCGGGTGCAATGAGCAGTTCTTC. Translating it yields CSARDGSGCNEQFF.